These 28 T cell receptor beta chains were all obtained from the same sample, sequenced in a study of blood T cell repertoires in COVID-19. Clones were read by immunoSEQ multiplex PCR, and TCRdb kept only the in-frame ones, dropping some. Found here are approximately 380,000 clones, more than 75% of them singletons; the top ten hold 1.2%. Sequencing was carried out using PBMCs or T cells enriched from blood (not recorded which). The receptor set was obtained from a woman between 18 and 29 years old who had recovered from COVID-19.

The chain links TRBV6-2 or TRBV6-3 to TRBJ1-2; D is unresolved. V was cut by 5 bases and J by 8 bases, with 21 bases left in between. Germline-derived CDR1 and CDR2 are MNHEY and SVGEGT. The CDR3 is 15 residues long. The CDR3 spells CASSRPSNSRGGYTF. DNA of the CDR3: TGTGCCAGCAGTCGCCCCTCAAATAGCCGCGGGGGCTACACCTTC.

This clone was recorded once. V is TRBV11-3 and J is TRBJ2-7; 7 bases are shared with TRBD2. V was clipped by 5 bases and J by 3 bases; unmatched bases: 10. The CDR3 is 15 amino acids. Germline-derived CDR1 and CDR2 are SGHNT and YENEEA. DNA of the CDR3: TGTGCCAGCAGCCTTTCGAGCGGGACTAACTACGAGCAGTACTTC. Amino acid sequence: CASSLSSGTNYEQYF.

The V call is TRBV24-1, the J call TRBJ1-1; 8 bases are a match to TRBD1. The V segment lost 4 bases and the J segment 10 bases; nucleotides outside the gene matches: 4. The CDR3 contains 12 residues. CDR1 is KGHDR and CDR2 is SFDVKD in the germline V gene. The CDR3 region has the DNA TGTGCCACCAGTGAGGCAGGGGGCACAGCTTTCTTT. It is translated as CATSEAGGTAFF.

The genes are TRBV9 and TRBJ2-2, with 7 bases lining up with TRBD1. This CDR3 comprises 15 residues. Trimming removed 3 bases from V and 5 bases from J; junction bases left unmatched: 7. From germline, CDR1 is SGDLS and CDR2 YYNGEE. The CDR3 loop reads CASSGPTGVTGELFF. CDR3 sequence (DNA): TGTGCCAGCAGCGGGCCCACAGGGGTAACCGGGGAGCTGTTTTTT.

This chain links TRBV9 with TRBJ1-3; D is uncertain. Deletions cut 1 base from V and 4 bases from J, with 6 bases between. Per the germline V gene, CDR1 is SGDLS and CDR2 is YYNGEE. CDR3 length equals 13 residues. The CDR3 nucleotides are TGTGCCAGCAGCGTACAGTCAGGAAACACCATATATTTT. Protein product: CASSVQSGNTIYF.

The rearrangement uses TRBV7-2 and TRBJ1-5, with TRBD1 matching over 7 bases. V lost 2 bases, J lost 4 bases, and 5 bases stayed unmatched. Germline CDR1 reads SGHTA; CDR2 reads FQGNSA. The CDR3 has 15 residues. The CDR3 DNA reads TGTGCCAGCAGCTTAAGGACAGGAGAGAATCAGCCCCAGCATTTT. Protein sequence: CASSLRTGENQPQHF. The full variable domain, rest sourced from reference TRBV7-2 and TRBJ1-5, is GAGVSQSPSNKVTEKGKDVELRCDPISGHTALYWYRQSLGQGLEFLIYFQGNSAPDKSGLPSDRFSAERTGGSVSTLTIQRTQQEDSAVYLCASSLRTGENQPQHFGDGTRLSIL.

The sample holds a few counts of this clone. The rearrangement joins TRBV10-3 to TRBJ1-4; D is unclear. This CDR3 region has 14 residues. Deletions cut 0 bases from V and 7 bases from J, with 9 bases between. The V gene's germline CDR1 is ENHRY and CDR2 SYGVKD. The CDR3 DNA reads as TGTGCCATCAGTGAGTCTTCCGCAGGTGAAAAACTGTTTTTT. Protein: CAISESSAGEKLFF.

The rearrangement uses TRBV11-2 and TRBJ1-1, with 8 positions matching TRBD1. Germline lookup yields CDR1 SGHAT and CDR2 FQNNGV. This CDR3 has 15 residues. Unmatched junction bases numbered 3, after V lost 3 bases and J lost 0 bases. The CDR3 reads CASSFGQGMNTEAFF. The CDR3 region has the DNA TGTGCCAGCAGCTTCGGACAGGGCATGAACACTGAAGCTTTCTTT.

The count of this clone is one. V usage is TRBV4-3 and J usage is TRBJ2-3, with D perhaps matching TRBD2 (7 bases). The CDR3 has 16 residues. Per germline, CDR1 LGHNA and CDR2 YSLEER. Trimming removed 1 base at V and 4 bases at J, with 15 bases between. The CDR3 reads CASSQATSWGPDTQYF. CDR3 DNA sequence: TGCGCCAGCAGCCAAGCGACTAGCTGGGGGCCAGATACGCAGTATTTT.

The chain recombines TRBV15 with TRBJ1-5, with unresolved D. Germline V lookup: CDR1 LNHNV, CDR2 YYDKDF (reference sequence). The CDR3 covers 13 residues. V was trimmed by 6 bases and J by 3 bases, leaving 9 bases between them. CDR3 nucleotides: TGTGCCACCAGTTACACCCCCAATCAGCCCCAGCATTTT. This codes for CATSYTPNQPQHF.

This clone was counted only a few times. V and J are TRBV12-3 or TRBV12-4 and TRBJ2-7; unclear D gene. Trimming took 4 bases from V and 0 from J, leaving 7 bases between them. This CDR3 contains 13 residues. The CDR3 protein is CASSWANSYEQYF. As DNA, the CDR3 is TGTGCCAGCAGTTGGGCAAACTCCTACGAGCAGTACTTC.

This clone was observed once. The chain couples TRBV6-5 to TRBJ1-3; TRBD1 aligns across 10 bases. The CDR3 has 15 amino acids. Trimming at V came to 8 bases and at J to 0 bases, leaving 4 bases not matched to a gene. Germline values: CDR1 MNHEY, CDR2 SVGAGI. The CDR3 DNA reads as TGTGCCAGCGAAGACAGGGGGCTCTCTGGAAACACCATATATTTT. Translating gives CASEDRGLSGNTIYF.

This chain uses TRBV15 with TRBJ2-2; 7 bases fit TRBD1. There are 15 residues in the CDR3. CDR1 LNHNV and CDR2 YYDKDF come from the germline V gene (reference sequence). V shed 4 bases, J shed 6 bases, and the junction held 8 bases outside the gene matches. CDR3 loop: CATSKGTAVAGELFF. CDR3 in DNA: TGTGCCACCAGCAAAGGGACAGCCGTCGCCGGGGAGCTGTTTTTT. The whole variable domain, remainder taken from reference TRBV15 and TRBJ2-2, is DAMVIQNPRYQVTQFGKPVTLSCSQTLNHNVMYWYQQKSSQAPKLLFHYYDKDFNNEADTPDNFQSRRPNTSFCFLDIRSPGLGDTAMYLCATSKGTAVAGELFFGEGSRLTVL.

The V gene is TRBV6-4, the J gene TRBJ2-4; maybe TRBD1 (6 bases). CDR3 length equals 16 residues. CDR1 MRHNA and CDR2 SNTAGT come from the germline V gene. The germline V and J ends were trimmed by 8 bases and 1 base, with 18 bases remaining between them. DNA of the CDR3: TGTGCCAGCGCCCGGACAGCTTCCGAGGCCAAAAACATTCAGTACTTC. This translates into CASARTASEAKNIQYF.

The chain links TRBV27 to TRBJ2-3; TRBD2 agrees at 11 bases. This CDR3 region has 14 residues. Germline V gene data show CDR1 as MNHEY and CDR2 as SMNVEV (reference sequence). Losses at the gene ends were 6 bases for V and 5 bases for J; bases not matched to a gene: 4. This CDR3 reads CASSIAGGQDTQYF. DNA for the CDR3: TGTGCCAGCAGCATAGCGGGGGGGCAAGATACGCAGTATTTT.

The genes are TRBV5-1 and TRBJ2-7; TRBD2 might be the D (6 bases). CDR3 length: 19 residues. V shed 0 bases and J shed 2 bases, with 24 bases lying between them. Germline-derived CDR1 and CDR2 are SGHRS and YFSETQ. The CDR3 DNA follows: TGCGCCAGCAGCTTGGGAACTCAGGAGGGCGTAGAGTTACCCTACGAGCAGTACTTC. This encodes CASSLGTQEGVELPYEQYF.

The gene calls are TRBV29-1 and TRBJ1-4, with 7 bases aligning to TRBD1. Unmatched junction bases numbered 6, after V lost 6 bases and J lost 5 bases. CDR1 SQVTM and CDR2 ANQGSEA come from the germline V gene. The CDR3 is 13 amino acids. The CDR3 DNA sequence: TGCAGCGTGGGGACAGTACTAAATGAAAAACTGTTTTTT. This sequence encodes CSVGTVLNEKLFF.

V gene TRBV6-2 or TRBV6-3 combines with J gene TRBJ1-5; TRBD1 aligns across 7 bases. The CDR3 is made up of 17 amino acids. V trimming: 6 bases; J trimming: 0 bases; junction bases outside the gene matches: 11. The germline V gene has CDR1 MNHEY and CDR2 SVGEGT. In DNA form, the CDR3 reads TGTGCCAGCAGCCTTCTTGACAGGGCCTATAGCAATCAGCCCCAGCATTTT. This sequence encodes CASSLLDRAYSNQPQHF.

This clone was seen only a few times. The chain joins TRBV3-1 (or the pseudogene TRBV3-2) to TRBJ2-7; 7 positions match TRBD1. The trim removed 4 bases at V and 6 bases at J, leaving 6 bases unmatched. The CDR3 totals 13 residues. In germline, CDR1 is LGHDT, CDR2 YNNKEL (reference sequence). The CDR3 DNA reads as TGTGCCAGCAGCCGACAGGGTGGTGGCGAGCAGTACTTC. Translated, it gives CASSRQGGGEQYF.

The chain is built from TRBV27 and TRBJ1-5; 9 bases match TRBD1. Per germline, CDR1 MNHEY and CDR2 SMNVEV (reference sequence). The CDR3 has 15 residues. The J segment lost 4 bases and the V segment lost 4 bases, leaving 5 bases of the junction unmatched. Here the CDR3 reads CASSSWTGANQPQHF. CDR3 DNA: TGTGCCAGCAGTTCTTGGACAGGGGCTAATCAGCCCCAGCATTTT.

The chain combines TRBV6-6 with TRBJ2-7; TRBD2 might be the D (6 bases). CDR3 length: 19 amino acids. Per germline, CDR1 MNHNY and CDR2 SVGAGI (reference sequence). V dropped 6 bases and J dropped 3 bases, with 30 bases sitting between them. CDR3 amino acids: CASSFRDLLRDGPFYEQYF. CDR3 in DNA: TGTGCCAGCAGCTTTCGGGACTTACTCCGGGACGGGCCTTTCTACGAGCAGTACTTC.

The CDR3 sequence is CASSRSEGQGVGYTF. Written as DNA, the CDR3 is TGTGCCAGCAGCCGGAGCGAGGGACAGGGGGTTGGCTACACCTTC. The chain couples TRBV28 to TRBJ1-2; 11 bases fit TRBD1. The junction had 10 bases not matched to a gene; V was cut back by 6 bases and J by 7 bases. Germline V gives CDR1 MDHEN, CDR2 SYDVKM. The CDR3 contains 15 residues.

This rearrangement joins TRBV13 to TRBJ1-5; possibly TRBD1 for D (6 bases). The CDR3 length is 18 residues. Germline lookup yields CDR1 PRHDT and CDR2 FYEKMQ (reference sequence). With 5 bases removed from V and 0 bases from J, the gap between germline ends came to 20 bases. The CDR3 DNA reads TGTGCCAGCAGCGTGGGGGGGGGCCCCTTTTATAGCAATCAGCCCCAGCATTTT. As protein: CASSVGGGPFYSNQPQHF.

CDR3 nucleotides: TGTGCCAGCAGCCAAACAAAGCCAGGTTATGGCTACACCTTC. Translated: CASSQTKPGYGYTF. This rearrangement joins TRBV3-1 (or the pseudogene TRBV3-2) to TRBJ1-2; no firm D call. Germline V gives CDR1 LGHDT, CDR2 YNNKEL (reference sequence). The CDR3 extends over 14 amino acids. Trimming removed 2 bases from V and 5 bases from J, with 12 bases in between.

The V and J genes are TRBV9 and TRBJ2-7, with 9 bases aligning to TRBD2. The CDR3 length is 15 residues. The germline gives CDR1 SGDLS, CDR2 YYNGEE. V dropped 2 bases and J dropped 3; count of bases not matched to a gene: 6. CDR3 sequence (DNA): TGTGCCAGCAGCGTCGGTTGGCGGGGGGGCTACGAGCAGTACTTC. The encoded protein is CASSVGWRGGYEQYF.

The CDR3: CATSNNRGNEQFF. The CDR3 bases are TGTGCCACCAGCAACAACCGGGGAAATGAGCAGTTCTTC. The V and J genes are TRBV15 and TRBJ2-1, with TRBD2 as a possible D gene (5 bases). CDR1 is LNHNV and CDR2 is YYDKDF in the germline V gene (reference sequence). The CDR3 totals 13 residues. Trimming removed 4 bases at V and 7 bases at J, with 11 bases between. The whole variable domain, filled in from reference TRBV15 and TRBJ2-1, reads DAMVIQNPRYQVTQFGKPVTLSCSQTLNHNVMYWYQQKSSQAPKLLFHYYDKDFNNEADTPDNFQSRRPNTSFCFLDIRSPGLGDTAMYLCATSNNRGNEQFFGPGTRLTVL.

The rearrangement uses TRBV6-2 or TRBV6-3 and TRBJ1-2; maybe TRBD1 (5 bases). CDR3 length equals 15 residues. Trimming removed 6 bases from V and 5 bases from J, with 19 bases in between. Germline assignment: CDR1 MNHEY and CDR2 SVGEGT. In DNA, the CDR3 is TGTGCCAGCAGCCCCAGGACAAGGGTTCGGTATGGCTACACCTTC. Translating gives CASSPRTRVRYGYTF.

This chain uses TRBV7-3 with TRBJ1-1; D uncertain. CDR3 size: 13 residues. Trimming removed 3 bases at V and 0 bases at J, with 5 bases between. Germline loops: CDR1 SGHTA, CDR2 FQGTGA. CDR3 nucleotides: TGTGCCAGCAGCTTGTACATGAACACTGAAGCTTTCTTT. Encoded protein: CASSLYMNTEAFF.